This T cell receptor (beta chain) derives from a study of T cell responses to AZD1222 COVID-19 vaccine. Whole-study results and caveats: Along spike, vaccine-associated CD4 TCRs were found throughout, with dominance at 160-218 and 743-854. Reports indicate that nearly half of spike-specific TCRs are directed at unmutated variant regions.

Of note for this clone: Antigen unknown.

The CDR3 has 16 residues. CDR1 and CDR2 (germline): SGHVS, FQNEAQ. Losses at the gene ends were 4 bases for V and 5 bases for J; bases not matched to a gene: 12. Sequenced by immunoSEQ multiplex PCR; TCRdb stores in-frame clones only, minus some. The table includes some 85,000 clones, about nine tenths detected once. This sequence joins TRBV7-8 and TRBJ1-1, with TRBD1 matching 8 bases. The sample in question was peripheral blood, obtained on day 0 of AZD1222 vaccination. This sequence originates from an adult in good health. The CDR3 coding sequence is TGTGCCAGCAGCTCAGGACAGGGAGATAGTTGGACTGAAGCTTTCTTT. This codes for CASSSGQGDSWTEAFF.